These 18 T cell receptor beta chains were sequenced from one sample in a study of T cells in Graves' hyperthyroidism and ophthalmopathy. RNA transcripts yielded amplified TCR beta CDR3 regions. The HTBI primer set drove a first-round RT-PCR of the TCR CDR3. TCRdb independently ran MiXCR on the multiplex PCR reads; one entry per CDR3 protein. The data contain approximately 360,000 distinct CDR3 sequences, around a sixth of them seen just once; the ten biggest clones take up about a quarter. Material: blood. The source of these receptors is a woman aged 18 to 35 with Graves' hyperthyroidism that later progressed to Graves' ophthalmopathy.

The sample holds many counts of this clonotype. The chain links TRBV6-6 to TRBJ1-2; no reliable D call. CDR1 and CDR2 (germline): MNHNY, SVGAGI (reference sequence). The V and J ends lost 2 bases and 6 bases respectively, with 16 bases between them. There are 15 residues in the CDR3. In DNA form, the CDR3 reads TGTGCCAGCAGTTACGGAAGCCGCCCGGGAGATGGCTACACCTTC. It specifies CASSYGSRPGDGYTF.

The sample holds a few counts of this clonotype. V gene TRBV4-2 combines with J gene TRBJ2-2; 8 nucleotides match TRBD2. This CDR3 comprises 14 residues. Trimming cost V 4 bases and J 6 bases; bases outside gene matches: 4. Germline values: CDR1 LGHNA, CDR2 YNFKEQ. The CDR3 region is CASSPREESGELFF. The CDR3 DNA sequence: TGTGCCAGCAGCCCGCGGGAGGAATCCGGGGAGCTGTTTTTT.

This clonotype was seen a few times. The V gene is TRBV24-1, the J gene TRBJ2-1, with D perhaps given as TRBD1 or TRBD2 (5 bases each). Deletions cut 0 bases from V and 8 bases from J, with 16 bases between. CDR1 is KGHDR and CDR2 is SFDVKD in the germline V gene. CDR3 length equals 16 residues. As DNA, the CDR3 is TGTGCCACCAGTGATTTGGGGGACGGCGACGGGGATGAGCAGTTCTTC. It is translated as CATSDLGDGDGDEQFF.

This clonotype was seen ten or more times. V is TRBV28 and J is TRBJ2-5; no definite D call. This CDR3 spans 11 amino acids. Between the trimmed V and J ends, which lost 7 bases and 5 bases, there was a span of 8 bases. The germline CDR1 and CDR2 sequences are MDHEN and SYDVKM. CDR3 sequence (DNA): TGTGCCAGCACCTCATTTGAGACCCAGTACTTC. Its protein product is CASTSFETQYF.

DNA of the CDR3: TGTGCCAGCAGCTTGGGCGGGAGCGGAATAGATACGCAGTATTTT. Protein sequence: CASSLGGSGIDTQYF. This chain uses TRBV5-6 with TRBJ2-3, with 7 positions matching TRBD2. With 0 bases clipped from V and 5 bases from J, the junction kept 6 bases outside the gene matches. The CDR3 is 15 amino acids. CDR1 and CDR2 from the germline V gene are SGHDT and YYEEEE.

This clonotype has only one observation. With a much larger clone just one base away, this may be a read error. This chain joins TRBV7-2 and TRBJ2-1, with D uncertain. The V end lost 5 bases, the J end lost 8 bases, and 16 bases lay between the germline ends. Germline V lookup: CDR1 SGHTA, CDR2 FQGNSA. This CDR3 has 14 residues. Written as DNA, the CDR3 is TGTGCCAGCAGCACTGTAAGGGCCCCCGATGAGCAGTTCTTC. Translating it yields CASSTVRAPDEQFF.

This clonotype was observed many times. The rearrangement links TRBV7-9 to TRBJ1-1, with D possibly TRBD1 on 5 matching bases. Germline-derived CDR1 and CDR2 are SEHNR and FQNEAQ (reference sequence). This CDR3 is 16 amino acids long. Trimming removed 5 bases from V and 0 bases from J, with 16 bases in between. CDR3 protein: CASSLRDERMNTEAFF. Written as DNA, the CDR3 is TGTGCCAGCAGCCTCCGGGACGAGAGGATGAACACTGAAGCTTTCTTT. Full variable domain (remainder filled in from reference TRBV7-9 and TRBJ1-1): DTGVSQNPRHKITKRGQNVTFRCDPISEHNRLYWYRQTLGQGPEFLTYFQNEAQLEKSRLLSDRFSAERPKGSFSTLEIQRTEQGDSAMYLCASSLRDERMNTEAFFGQGTRLTVV.

This clonotype has more than one count but fewer than ten. The chain is built from TRBV6-5 and TRBJ1-5, with D possibly matching TRBD1 (6 bases). The CDR3 totals 18 residues. CDR1 MNHEY and CDR2 SVGAGI come from the germline V gene. Trimming stripped 0 bases from V and 0 bases from J, with 15 bases between. CDR3 nucleotide sequence: TGTGCCAGCAGTTACTCGAGGCGACAGGAATATAGCAATCAGCCCCAGCATTTT. It yields the protein CASSYSRRQEYSNQPQHF.

This clonotype was detected only a few times. The rearrangement uses TRBV20-1 and TRBJ2-3, with TRBD2 matching over 8 bases. The CDR3 runs 13 residues. CDR1 and CDR2 (germline): DFQATT, SNEGSKA (reference sequence). Trimming took 6 bases from V and 8 from J; bases not matched to a gene: 10. CDR3 coding DNA: TGCAGTGCCCCGCCGGCAGGACTAGCTACGCAGTATTTT. Translated, it gives CSAPPAGLATQYF.

This clonotype came up many times. The CDR3 coding sequence is TGTGCCAGCAGCTTAGAAATTGGTCCCCGCTCCTACGAGCAGTACTTC. It translates to CASSLEIGPRSYEQYF. The genes are TRBV7-2 and TRBJ2-7, with D unresolved. V lost 1 base, J lost 0 bases, and 13 bases lay in between. CDR3 size: 16 residues. Per the germline V gene, CDR1 is SGHTA and CDR2 is FQGNSA. The full variable domain, in which reference TRBV7-2 and TRBJ2-7 provide the parts outside the CDR3, is GAGVSQSPSNKVTEKGKDVELRCDPISGHTALYWYRQSLGQGLEFLIYFQGNSAPDKSGLPSDRFSAERTGGSVSTLTIQRTQQEDSAVYLCASSLEIGPRSYEQYFGPGTRLTVT.

This clonotype was seen only a few times. The rearrangement uses TRBV5-1 and TRBJ2-7; 8 bases are shared with TRBD2. With V trimmed by 0 bases and J by 0 bases, 14 bases remained unmatched. Germline values: CDR1 SGHRS, CDR2 YFSETQ. The CDR3 runs to 19 residues. The DNA for the CDR3 is TGCGCCAGCAGCTTGGTTTATACTAGCGGCTCCAGGAGCTCCTACGAGCAGTACTTC. It translates to CASSLVYTSGSRSSYEQYF.

This clonotype was picked up many times. The rearrangement uses TRBV3-1 and TRBJ1-1; D is unresolved. Germline CDR1 and CDR2: LGHDT and YNNKEL (reference sequence). Trimming took off 5 bases at V and 14 bases at J, with 12 bases between the two ends. The CDR3 is made up of 10 amino acids. The DNA of the CDR3 is TGTGCCAGCAGCGCTGGGCAGCTCTTCTTT. Its protein is CASSAGQLFF.

V gene TRBV15 combines with J gene TRBJ1-5; D remains unclear. The CDR3 sequence is 13 residues long. From germline, CDR1 is LNHNV and CDR2 YYDKDF (reference sequence). Trimming took 0 bases from V and 7 from J, leaving 7 bases between them. The CDR3, as DNA: TGTGCCACCAGCAGAGATCGAGGGCAGCCCCAGCATTTT. It yields the protein CATSRDRGQPQHF.

This clonotype was detected ten times or more. This rearrangement joins TRBV5-1 to TRBJ2-3, with D perhaps being TRBD1 or TRBD2 (5 bases each). The V gene's germline CDR1 is SGHRS and CDR2 YFSETQ. The CDR3 consists of 16 residues. V lost 0 bases and J lost 2, with 13 bases in between. CDR3 coding DNA: TGCGCCAGCAGCTTGGGAGGGGACCACTTCACAGATACGCAGTATTTT. Translation: CASSLGGDHFTDTQYF.

The rearrangement links TRBV12-3 or TRBV12-4 to TRBJ1-4; D remains ambiguous. V was shortened by 7 bases and J by 8 bases, with 14 bases between the two germline ends. The CDR3 covers 13 residues. CDR3 sequence: CASTPPQEEKLFF. The CDR3 bases are TGTGCCAGCACCCCACCCCAGGAGGAAAAACTGTTTTTT.

Ten or more counts support this clonotype. The V and J genes are TRBV28 and TRBJ2-1; TRBD2 matches 7 bases. The CDR3 runs to 19 residues. Germline V gene data show CDR1 as MDHEN and CDR2 as SYDVKM. V was clipped by 6 bases and J by 10 bases; unmatched bases: 27. DNA for the CDR3: TGTGCCAGCAGATTCGGGTTCCCCTATTTGGGCGGGAGTCATTGGGAGCAGTTCTTC. It specifies CASRFGFPYLGGSHWEQFF.

At least ten counts were recorded for this clonotype. The gene calls are TRBV5-1 and TRBJ2-4, with TRBD2 matching 10 bases. V gave up 4 bases and J gave up 5 bases; unmatched junction bases: 15. From germline, CDR1 is SGHRS and CDR2 YFSETQ. CDR3 length: 18 residues. Here the CDR3 DNA reads TGCGCCAGCAGCGGAGGGACTAGCGCTAAGGTGGGGGAAAACATTCAGTACTTC. It yields the protein CASSGGTSAKVGENIQYF.

This clonotype was seen more than once but under ten times. The chain uses TRBV4-1 and TRBJ1-5; D unclear. The V end was cut by 5 bases, the J end by 3 bases, with 14 bases between. Germline loops: CDR1 MGHRA, CDR2 YSYEKL. The CDR3 sequence is 15 residues long. For the CDR3, the DNA is TGCGCCAGCAGCTCGCGGTTGGGGATCAATCAGCCCCAGCATTTT. This sequence encodes CASSSRLGINQPQHF.